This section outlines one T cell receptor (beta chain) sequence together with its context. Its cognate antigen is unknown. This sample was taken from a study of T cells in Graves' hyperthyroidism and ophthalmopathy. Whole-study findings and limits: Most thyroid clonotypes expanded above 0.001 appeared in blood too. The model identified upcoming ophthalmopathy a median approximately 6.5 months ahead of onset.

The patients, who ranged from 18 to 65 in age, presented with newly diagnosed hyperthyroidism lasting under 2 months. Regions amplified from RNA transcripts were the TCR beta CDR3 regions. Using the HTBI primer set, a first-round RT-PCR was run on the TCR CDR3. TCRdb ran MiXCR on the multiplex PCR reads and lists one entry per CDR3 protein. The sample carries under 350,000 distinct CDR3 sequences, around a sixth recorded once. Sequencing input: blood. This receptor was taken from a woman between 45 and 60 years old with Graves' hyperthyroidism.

The CDR3 loop is CASSESGQIYEQYF. CDR3 nucleotides: TGTGCCAGCAGTGAATCGGGACAGATCTACGAGCAGTACTTC. The rearrangement joins TRBV25-1 to TRBJ2-7; 7 nucleotides agree with TRBD1. The V segment lost 1 base and the J segment 3 bases; nucleotides outside the gene matches: 3. There are 14 residues in the CDR3. The germline V gene has CDR1 MGHDK and CDR2 SYGVNS.